This TCR beta chain derives from a study of T cell responses to AZD1222 COVID-19 vaccine. Study-wide results and limits: In all cases, repertoires were sampled only after the peak T cell response. The CD4 TCRs associated with vaccination extended across spike and predominated at 160-218 and 743-854.

The length of the CDR3 is 14 residues. V dropped 2 bases and J dropped 0 bases, with 6 bases sitting between them. CDR1 is LGHDT and CDR2 is YNNKEL in the germline V gene (reference sequence). Sequenced by immunoSEQ multiplex PCR; TCRdb stores in-frame clones only, minus some. The sample records about 68,000 clones, about 88% being singletons. Regarding this clone: The antigen remains undetermined.

Sequenced material: peripheral blood, taken on day 0 of AZD1222 vaccination. This TCR came from an adult in good health. The chain has TRBV3-1 (or the pseudogene TRBV3-2) and TRBJ2-3; D perhaps matches TRBD2 (6 bases). CDR3 coding DNA: TGTGCCAGCAGCCAAACTAGCAGCACAGATACGCAGTATTTT. This gives the protein CASSQTSSTDTQYF.